The rows below give T cell receptor beta chains drawn from one sample of a study of T cell responses to AZD1222 COVID-19 vaccine. Clones were read by immunoSEQ multiplex PCR, and TCRdb kept only the in-frame ones, dropping some. Of more than 130,000 clones listed, over 75% are singletons. The material was peripheral blood, obtained on day 0 of AZD1222 vaccination. All receptors derive from an adult in good health. Both conserved end residues are part of each CDR3. A D gene is named only where the DNA matches it firmly. Only part of the rows carry a size: once, few, many, or a class if the clone is expanded.

CDR3 protein	CDR3 DNA	CDR3 length	V gene	J gene	clone size	D gene
CAWSPGGTEAFF	TGTGCCTGGAGTCCCGGGGGCACTGAAGCTTTCTTT	12	TRBV30	TRBJ1-1	NA	NA
CASSHPALRRYTDTQYF	TGCGCCAGCAGCCACCCGGCACTTCGCCGCTACACAGATACGCAGTATTTT	17	TRBV4-1	TRBJ2-3	once	NA
CASSLGTGNLGTEAFF	TGCGCCAGCAGCTTGGGGACAGGGAACCTGGGCACTGAAGCTTTCTTT	16	TRBV5-1	TRBJ1-1	NA	TRBD1
CASSVIGGEDTQYF	TGTGCCAGCAGCGTAATAGGGGGCGAAGATACGCAGTATTTT	14	TRBV9	TRBJ2-3	NA	TRBD1
CASSLGETGSRTDTQYF	TGTGCCAGCAGCCTTGGGGAAACAGGGTCGCGGACAGATACGCAGTATTTT	17	TRBV4-2	TRBJ2-3	once	NA
CASSGGGSSYNEQFF	TGTGCCAGCAGTGGCGGGGGCAGCTCCTACAATGAGCAGTTCTTC	15	TRBV7-9	TRBJ2-1	once	NA
CATSEGGKQYF	TGTGCCACCAGTGAGGGGGGAAAGCAGTACTTC	11	TRBV24-1	TRBJ2-7	NA	NA
CASSSLREGGNYGYTF	TGTGCCAGCAGCTCCTTAAGGGAGGGTGGTAACTATGGCTACACCTTC	16	TRBV5-4	TRBJ1-2	few	NA
CATAGRPGTGLAEAFF	TGTGCCACCGCCGGTCGCCCCGGGACAGGCCTCGCTGAAGCTTTCTTT	16	TRBV15	TRBJ1-1	NA	TRBD1
CARYLPGTLTYEQYF	TGTGCCAGATACCTCCCCGGGACGCTTACCTACGAGCAGTACTTC	15	TRBV19	TRBJ2-7	NA	NA
CASSPLGGGWETQYF	TGTGCCAGCAGCCCCCTCGGAGGGGGATGGGAGACCCAGTACTTC	15	TRBV7-8	TRBJ2-5	NA	NA
CASSLEGLAGGTDTQYF	TGTGCCAGCAGCTTAGAGGGACTAGCGGGAGGCACAGATACGCAGTATTTT	17	TRBV7-6	TRBJ2-3	NA	TRBD2
CASSYVDETNEQFF	TGTGCCAGCAGTTATGTCGACGAAACCAATGAGCAGTTCTTC	14	TRBV6-2/TRBV6-3	TRBJ2-1	once	NA
CASSDVTGGYTF	TGTGCCAGCAGTGACGTTACCGGGGGCTACACCTTC	12	TRBV2	TRBJ1-2	NA	NA
CATDRGSGQPQHF	TGTGCCACCGACAGGGGGAGTGGACAGCCCCAGCATTTT	13	TRBV24-1	TRBJ1-5	NA	TRBD1
CASSLSRRVNQPQHF	TGTGCCAGCAGTTTATCACGAAGGGTGAATCAGCCCCAGCATTTT	15	TRBV27	TRBJ1-5	NA	NA
CASSPSTWGYNEQFF	TGTGCCAGCAGCCCCTCAACGTGGGGATACAATGAGCAGTTCTTC	15	TRBV9	TRBJ2-1	NA	NA
CATQNGIGAGGFYEQYF	TGTGCCACTCAAAACGGAATCGGGGCGGGAGGGTTCTACGAGCAGTACTTC	17	TRBV19	TRBJ2-7	NA	TRBD2
CASSYVQPFPNTEAFF	TGTGCCAGCAGCTACGTCCAGCCCTTTCCGAACACTGAAGCTTTCTTT	16	TRBV7-2	TRBJ1-1	NA	NA
CASSPKQGSTEAFF	TGTGCCAGCAGCCCCAAACAGGGAAGCACTGAAGCTTTCTTT	14	TRBV25-1	TRBJ1-1	NA	NA
CASRVQGVTGNTIYF	TGTGCCAGCAGAGTACAGGGGGTCACTGGAAACACCATATATTTT	15	TRBV6-5	TRBJ1-3	NA	TRBD1
CASSLSRGEAFF	TGTGCCAGCAGCTTAAGCAGGGGTGAAGCTTTCTTT	12	TRBV7-2	TRBJ1-1	NA	NA
CSVEGTGLSYEQYF	TGCAGCGTTGAAGGGACAGGGCTCTCCTACGAGCAGTACTTC	14	TRBV29-1	TRBJ2-7	NA	TRBD1
CAISPRASGSTDTQYF	TGTGCCATCAGTCCGAGGGCTAGCGGTAGCACAGATACGCAGTATTTT	16	TRBV10-3	TRBJ2-3	NA	TRBD2
CASSPRGASTGELFF	TGTGCCAGCAGCCCGAGGGGGGCCTCCACCGGGGAGCTGTTTTTT	15	TRBV7-8	TRBJ2-2	NA	NA
CASSRPQNLAVPGYEQYF	TGTGCCAGCAGCCGACCCCAAAACTTAGCGGTCCCAGGTTACGAGCAGTACTTC	18	TRBV5-6	TRBJ2-7	NA	NA
CAWSVGVVNQPQHF	TGTGCCTGGAGTGTAGGAGTTGTCAATCAGCCCCAGCATTTT	14	TRBV30	TRBJ1-5	NA	NA
CATSDTGAAQYF	TGTGCCACCAGTGATACAGGGGCCGCGCAGTACTTC	12	TRBV24-1	TRBJ2-7	NA	TRBD1
CSVEGTGGSDEQYF	TGCAGCGTTGAAGGGACAGGGGGCTCGGACGAGCAGTACTTC	14	TRBV29-1	TRBJ2-7	NA	TRBD1
CASSSLSDGNTGELFF	TGTGCCAGCAGCTCTCTCTCGGACGGGAACACCGGGGAGCTGTTTTTT	16	TRBV5-4	TRBJ2-2	once	NA
CASSSAQGAPNYGYTF	TGTGCCAGCAGCTCCGCTCAGGGGGCGCCTAACTATGGCTACACCTTC	16	TRBV7-2	TRBJ1-2	NA	TRBD1
CASTHGTEAFF	TGTGCCAGCACTCATGGTACTGAAGCTTTCTTT	11	TRBV12-3/TRBV12-4	TRBJ1-1	few	NA
CASSLFQGSLGYTF	TGTGCCAGCAGTTTATTCCAGGGGTCGCTTGGCTACACCTTC	14	TRBV27	TRBJ1-2	NA	NA
CASSQRQGADNEQFF	TGTGCCAGCAGCCAGCGACAGGGGGCAGACAATGAGCAGTTCTTC	15	TRBV5-5	TRBJ2-1	once	TRBD1
CASSGRSQETQYF	TGTGCCTCTTCGGGACGGTCACAAGAGACCCAGTACTTC	13	TRBV30	TRBJ2-5	NA	NA
CASSLRQGEWSYEQYF	TGTGCCAGCAGCTTGAGACAGGGAGAGTGGTCCTACGAGCAGTACTTC	16	TRBV5-5	TRBJ2-7	few	TRBD1